The T cell receptor (beta chain) under discussion was sequenced for a study of OX40 agonist ivuxolimab in advanced cancers. For context, the study as a whole: Ivuxolimab was an agonistic, fully human IgG2 monoclonal antibody directed against OX40 (CD134), a costimulatory receptor. Intravenous ivuxolimab was administered to patients every 2 weeks at six dose levels: 0.01, 0.1, 0.3, 1.5, 3 and 10 mg/kg. Among the 50 to 55 dose-escalation patients, roughly 20 had hepatocellular carcinoma, around 15 melanoma, 9 renal cell carcinoma and 9 head and neck cancer. The dose-escalation cohort was roughly 80% male with a mean age of about 54 years, ranging from roughly 23 to 85. Patients were allowed to have had prior anti-PD-1, anti-PD-L1 or anti-CTLA-4 therapy, and approximately 37% of the dose-escalation patients had been treated with checkpoint inhibitors. Three dose-escalation patients achieved partial responses, one with hepatocellular carcinoma and two with cutaneous melanoma. Peripheral TCRbeta sequencing aimed to test whether ivuxolimab altered TCR sequence diversity and caused clonal T-cell expansion. The paper reports the monotherapy dose-escalation portion (N of about 54 patients) of the phase I ivuxolimab trial.

Patients with a history of autoimmune disease or receiving systemic immunosuppression were excluded from the trial. Peripheral blood for TCR sequencing was collected from all dose cohorts at baseline, on cycle 4 day 1, and on cycle 7 day 1. Samples were obtained from an open-label, multicenter, first-in-human phase I dose-escalation trial of ivuxolimab. Adults with locally advanced or metastatic melanoma, renal cell carcinoma, hepatocellular carcinoma or head and neck squamous cell carcinoma were enrolled in the trial. Before TCR sequencing, CD4+ T cells and CD8+ T cells from peripheral blood were sorted into separate populations. Comment on this clone: Its antigen is not yet known. No much larger clone exists at a distance of one base, and base qualities are not known.

To sequence the TCRbeta CDR3 region, genomic DNA was isolated from the sorted cells. The immunoSEQ Assay was used to sequence the TCRbeta CDR3 regions. TCRdb took over this immuneACCESS table, retaining in-frame rearrangements with V and J assigned. Such tables are incomplete; in checked studies, under half of the missing clones stem from an unresolved V gene, and the remainder is unexplained. The sample data list about 42,000 clones, and roughly 86% of these were observed just once. 21% of the sample comes from the top ten. The research as a whole found: In partial responders in the 0.1-3.0 mg/kg groups, normalized peripheral clonal expansion was found to be among the lowest, especially among CD8+ T cells. Antigen specificity was not determined for the clonally expanded peripheral T cells. At doses of 0.1 to 3.0 mg/kg, clonal expansion of both CD4+ and CD8+ T cells in blood was seen between baseline and week 6. Low levels of normalized T-cell clonal expansion were also seen in some nonresponding patients. After ivuxolimab, CD8+ T cells had more expanded clones than CD4+ T cells on average.

Looking up the germline V gene (reference sequence) yields CDR1 LNHDA and CDR2 SQIVND. Germline trimming: 4 bases from V, 5 bases from J; junction bases outside gene matches: 6. The CDR3 has 14 amino acids, counting the end cysteine and phenylalanine. The DNA shown is the 42-base CDR3, in frame from base 1. The chain was built from TRBV19 and TRBJ1-2, with 8 bases in between that match TRBD1. The source is an adult with an advanced solid tumor such as melanoma, head and neck, liver or kidney cancer. The starting material was CD4+ or CD8+ T cells sorted from blood, obtained in a trial of the OX40 agonist ivuxolimab. CDR3 protein: CASSRTGPKYGYTF. In nucleotide form, the sequence is TGTGCCAGTAGTAGGACAGGGCCAAAGTATGGCTACACCTTC.